The clone carrying this TCR beta chain appeared a few times. Sequence at one end of the junction differs from germline and may be a read error. This sample is drawn from a study of tumor and adjacent non-tumor tissue in lung cancer. Whole-study context: Histology: about 13 adenocarcinoma, a couple of squamous cell carcinoma, 1 small cell lung cancer.

Looked up from germline, CDR1 is MNHNS and CDR2 is SASEGT. CDR3 length: 14 amino acids. A modified ARM-PCR protocol with three rounds of nested PCR amplified TCRbeta. TCRdb independently ran MiXCR on the multiplex PCR reads; one entry per CDR3 protein. The data hold about 80,000 distinct CDR3 sequences, with around 65% observed a single time. This sample's RNA came from whole unsorted tissue. The chain combines TRBV6-1 with TRBJ1-5, with D possibly TRBD1 on 5 matching bases. Sequenced input: lung tumor tissue. The origin of this receptor is a woman between 65 and 79 years old with non-small cell lung cancer. CDR3 in amino acids: CASGEARGDQPQHF. CDR3 in DNA: TGTGCCAGCGGTGAAGCAAGGGGAGACCAGCCCCAGCATTTT.